The source of this TCR beta chain is a study of T cell repertoires in aging, cancer and after chemotherapy. Study summary: The whole study produced a dataset of several million TCR reads.

Germline V gene data show CDR1 as MNHEY and CDR2 as SVGEGT. The CDR3 runs to 14 residues. V was pared by 6 bases and J by 1 base, with 10 bases between. Study-level results: In healthy donors, age-related TCR diversity loss mainly reflected lost richness.

Peripheral blood genomic DNA, not sorted cells or RNA, was the template. Multiplex touch-down PCR with TRB-A/B primers amplified rearranged V-D-J TRB sequences. TCRdb redid the calling of the multiplex PCR reads with MiXCR, one entry per CDR3 protein. The sample contains roughly 5,600 distinct CDR3 sequences, 25% to 35% of which appear only once. Remarks on this clonotype: What it binds is not known.

Sequencing was carried out using blood. This TCR derives from a human donor with a solid tumor. The V and J genes are TRBV6-2 or TRBV6-3 and TRBJ1-5; maybe TRBD1 (5 bases). CDR3 residues: CASRPNRSNQPQHF. The CDR3 DNA is TGTGCCAGCAGACCAAACAGGAGCAATCAGCCCCAGCATTTT.